This is a list of T cell receptor beta chains from one sample in a study of blood T cells in healthy people across ages. TCRdb used MiXCR to reprocess the 5' RACE reads, holding one entry per CDR3 protein. The top ten clones hold about a tenth of a sample with more than 750,000 distinct CDR3 sequences, approximately 32% of them seen once. This sample was also put to use in a study of T cells of mothers and their children.

Sequenced material: blood. The receptors shown here come from a woman in her forties in good health. The CDR3 runs from the conserved cysteine through the conserved F or W. The D gene is left open where the match is weak. Only some rows state a clone size, as once, few, many or a class for expanded clones.

>NA|TRBJ1-5|TRBV29-1|few|13
CSVVVAVNQPQHF
TGCAGCGTTGTCGTGGCAGTCAATCAGCCCCAGCATTTT
>NA|TRBJ1-4|TRBV2|few|15
CASSPLAGFNEKLFF
TGTGCCAGCAGCCCCCTGGCTGGTTTTAATGAAAAACTGTTTTTT
>NA|TRBJ1-1|TRBV7-9|NA|14
CASSFGDSLSEAFF
TGTGCCAGCAGCTTCGGGGACTCTTTATCTGAAGCTTTCTTT
>NA|TRBJ1-4|TRBV3-1|NA|14
CAVKQGGENEKLFF
TGTGCCGTCAAGCAGGGAGGCGAGAATGAAAAACTGTTTTTT
>NA|TRBJ2-1|TRBV12-3/TRBV12-4|NA|18
CASSLRGRARWLHNEQFF
TGTGCCAGCAGTTTGAGAGGCAGGGCGCGATGGCTACACAATGAGCAGTTCTTC
>TRBD2|TRBJ2-5|TRBV4-2|NA|19
CASSQDATSGRPSRETQYF
TGTGCCAGCAGCCAAGATGCGACTAGCGGGAGGCCCTCCCGGGAGACCCAGTACTTC
>TRBD1|TRBJ1-6|TRBV20-1|NA|13
CSAGTGDNSPLHF
TGCAGTGCTGGGACAGGGGATAATTCACCCCTCCACTTT
>NA|TRBJ2-7|TRBV7-2|NA|14
CASSSIGSSYEQYF
TGTGCCAGCAGCTCCATTGGTAGCTCCTACGAGCAGTACTTC
>NA|TRBJ2-7|TRBV5-1|NA|16
CASSLALSSFLYEQYF
TGCGCCAGCAGCTTGGCCCTGTCCTCGTTCCTCTACGAGCAGTACTTC
>TRBD1|TRBJ2-5|TRBV7-9|NA|13
CASSLEGAKTQYF
TGTGCCAGCAGCTTAGAGGGGGCAAAGACCCAGTACTTC
>TRBD1|TRBJ2-5|TRBV4-3|many|17
CASSQDRSTGYYGTQYF
TGCGCCAGCAGCCAAGACCGCTCGACAGGGTATTATGGGACCCAGTACTTC
>NA|TRBJ2-4|TRBV5-1|NA|15
CASGPGGTEINIQYF
TGCGCCAGCGGCCCTGGTGGGACGGAGATAAACATTCAGTACTTC
>NA|TRBJ1-2|TRBV29-1|many|13
CSVVTGSNYGYTF
TGCAGCGTCGTAACAGGGTCCAACTATGGCTACACCTTC
>TRBD1|TRBJ2-7|TRBV5-1|NA|16
CASSLAVGGAAVEQYF
TGCGCCAGCAGCTTGGCCGTAGGGGGCGCGGCGGTTGAGCAGTACTTC
>NA|TRBJ1-1|TRBV27|NA|13
CASSSQRDTQAFF
TGTGCCAGCAGTTCCCAACGGGACACTCAAGCTTTCTTT
>NA|TRBJ2-4|TRBV20-1|many|12
CSASGGGDIQYF
TGCAGTGCTAGTGGTGGCGGGGACATTCAGTACTTC
>NA|TRBJ2-5|TRBV15|NA|15
CATGRDRVTGETRYF
TGTGCCACCGGCAGAGATCGGGTAACGGGAGAGACCCGGTACTTC
>NA|TRBJ1-5|TRBV5-1|NA|15
CASRTGTGYNQPQHF
TGCGCCAGCAGGACGGGGACCGGGTACAATCAGCCCCAGCATTTT
>TRBD1|TRBJ2-1|TRBV2|NA|16
CASSEAPGQASNEQFF
TGTGCCAGCAGTGAAGCTCCGGGACAGGCATCCAATGAGCAGTTCTTC
>NA|TRBJ1-1|TRBV3-1|NA|14
CASSQGRLWAEAFF
TGTGCCAGCAGCCAAGGGAGGTTGTGGGCTGAAGCTTTCTTT
>NA|TRBJ1-4|TRBV28|NA|12
CASSYGWEKLFF
TGTGCCAGCAGTTACGGTTGGGAAAAACTGTTTTTT
>NA|TRBJ1-5|TRBV20-1|few|13
CSARDISDQPQHF
TGCAGTGCTAGAGATATTTCGGATCAGCCCCAGCATTTT
>NA|TRBJ1-2|TRBV5-6|many|14
CASSLREGDYGYTF
TGTGCCAGCAGCCTTCGGGAGGGGGACTATGGCTACACCTTC
>TRBD1|TRBJ2-4|TRBV2|once|15
CASRLGQGDKNIQYF
TGTGCCAGCAGGTTAGGACAGGGAGACAAAAACATTCAGTACTTC
>NA|TRBJ1-4|TRBV10-3|NA|13
CAISDGSNEKLFF
TGTGCCATCAGTGACGGGTCGAATGAAAAACTGTTTTTT
>NA|TRBJ2-2|TRBV4-2|NA|13
CASTTEETGELFF
TGTGCCAGCACTACAGAGGAAACCGGGGAGCTGTTTTTT
>TRBD2|TRBJ2-5|TRBV20-1|few|12
CSVSLGGETQYF
TGCAGTGTCTCCCTCGGGGGGGAGACCCAGTACTTC
>NA|TRBJ1-1|TRBV12-3/TRBV12-4|NA|14
CASSFIGWNTEAFF
TGTGCCAGCAGTTTTATAGGGTGGAACACTGAAGCTTTCTTT
>NA|TRBJ2-4|TRBV10-3|few|17
CAISESIGGMAKNIQYF
TGTGCCATCAGTGAGTCCATCGGGGGTATGGCCAAAAACATTCAGTACTTC
>TRBD1|TRBJ1-2|TRBV12-3/TRBV12-4|NA|12
CASSLDRADYTF
TGTGCCAGCAGTTTGGACAGGGCTGACTACACCTTC
>NA|TRBJ1-5|TRBV18|NA|16
CASSPNRFYSDQPQHF
TGTGCCAGCTCACCAAACAGGTTTTATAGCGATCAGCCCCAGCATTTT
>TRBD2|TRBJ2-1|TRBV20-1|few|15
CSARDLAGAYNEQFF
TGCAGTGCTAGAGATCTAGCGGGGGCCTACAATGAGCAGTTCTTC
>NA|TRBJ2-3|TRBV7-2|NA|15
CASSSPRLAQDTQYF
TGTGCCAGCAGCTCCCCCCGGCTAGCGCAAGATACGCAGTATTTT
>NA|TRBJ1-2|TRBV24-1|NA|13
CATSDNRVNGYTF
TGTGCCACCAGTGACAACAGGGTGAATGGCTACACCTTC
>NA|TRBJ1-2|TRBV7-8|few|13
CASSSGGGDGYTF
TGTGCCAGCAGCTCCGGGGGGGGGGATGGCTACACCTTC
>NA|TRBJ2-3|TRBV4-1|many|15
CASSQPGLFTDTQYF
TGCGCCAGCAGCCAACCGGGACTCTTCACAGATACGCAGTATTTT
>TRBD1|TRBJ2-7|TRBV20-1|many|13
CSADDRGAYEQYF
TGCAGTGCTGACGACAGGGGAGCCTACGAGCAGTACTTC
>TRBD1|TRBJ2-5|TRBV28|NA|13
CASSTGQAIEQYF
TGTGCCAGCAGTACGGGACAGGCGATTGAGCAGTACTTC
>NA|TRBJ1-5|TRBV12-3/TRBV12-4|few|14
CASSLGPKGQPQHF
TGTGCCAGCAGTTTAGGGCCGAAGGGTCAGCCCCAGCATTTT
>NA|TRBJ1-1|TRBV10-3|NA|15
CAIRPQENSNTEAFF
TGTGCCATCAGGCCACAGGAGAATTCGAACACTGAAGCTTTCTTT
>TRBD2|TRBJ2-5|TRBV24-1|many|15
CATSDAGLAEETQYF
TGTGCCACCAGTGATGCGGGACTAGCGGAAGAGACCCAGTACTTC
>NA|TRBJ2-7|TRBV28|NA|15
CASSLGLSGRYEQYF
TGCGCCAGCAGTTTAGGGTTATCAGGGAGGTACGAGCAGTACTTC
>TRBD1|TRBJ2-7|TRBV28|many|13
CATRTGSSYEQYF
TGTGCCACCAGGACAGGCAGTTCCTACGAGCAGTACTTC
>TRBD1|TRBJ2-2|TRBV27|NA|15
CASSRGDRDTGELFF
TGTGCCAGCAGCCGGGGGGACAGGGACACCGGGGAGCTGTTTTTT
>TRBD1|TRBJ2-5|TRBV6-5|many|13
CASSETGVTAQYF
TGTGCCAGCAGTGAGACAGGGGTCACCGCCCAGTACTTC
>TRBD1|TRBJ1-1|TRBV11-2|NA|15
CASSSYRGQNTEAFF
TGTGCCAGCAGCTCGTACAGGGGGCAGAACACTGAAGCTTTCTTT
>TRBD1|TRBJ2-1|TRBV24-1|NA|14
CAPGTGQGYNEQFF
TGTGCCCCGGGGACAGGTCAGGGATACAATGAGCAGTTCTTC
>NA|TRBJ2-7|TRBV7-9|NA|13
CASSLVGRLEQYF
TGTGCCAGCAGCTTAGTGGGACGTCTCGAGCAGTACTTC
>NA|TRBJ2-3|TRBV7-2|NA|15
CASGERPGGTDTQYF
TGTGCCAGCGGCGAGCGGCCCGGGGGCACAGATACGCAGTATTTT
>TRBD1|TRBJ1-5|TRBV27|NA|15
CASSSSQGILKPQHF
TGTGCCAGCAGTTCCTCACAGGGGATTCTGAAGCCCCAGCATTTT
>TRBD1|TRBJ1-5|TRBV27|NA|15
CASSLTGVTYQPQHF
TGTGCCAGCAGTCTCACAGGGGTAACCTATCAGCCCCAGCATTTT